These 21 T cell receptor beta chains share one sample of origin, sequenced in a study of blood T cell repertoires in COVID-19. Produced via immunoSEQ multiplex PCR; TCRdb's table is partial and in-frame only. The sample lists around 120,000 clones, 69% occurring once. The sample was peripheral blood. These receptors all come from an elderly man with acute or convalescent COVID-19.

The rearrangement links TRBV6-5 to TRBJ2-1, with 8 bases that match TRBD2. Germline CDR1 and CDR2: MNHEY and SVGAGI. CDR3 length: 15 residues. The V and J ends lost 5 bases and 0 bases, in that order; junction bases with no gene match: 3. CDR3 protein: CASSQSGSSYNEQFF. CDR3 nucleotide sequence: TGTGCCAGCAGTCAAAGCGGGAGCTCCTACAATGAGCAGTTCTTC.

This clone was seen more than once but under ten times. The chain joins TRBV3-1 (or the pseudogene TRBV3-2) to TRBJ1-5; tentatively, D is TRBD1 (5 bases). Germline values: CDR1 LGHDT, CDR2 YNNKEL (reference sequence). The CDR3 sequence is 14 residues long. Trimming left V 8 bases short and J 2 bases short, with 13 bases between. The CDR3 protein is CASGSGMGNQPQHF. The CDR3 DNA follows: TGTGCCAGCGGTTCAGGGATGGGCAATCAGCCCCAGCATTTT.

Only a few counts were recorded for this clone. The chain combines TRBV28 with TRBJ2-7, with D unresolved. Germline values: CDR1 MDHEN, CDR2 SYDVKM. The V gene lost 8 bases and the J gene lost 2 bases, with 22 bases spanning the gap. The CDR3 totals 16 residues. The CDR3 reads CASYASGATWTYEQYF. CDR3 sequence (DNA): TGTGCCAGCTATGCGTCTGGCGCGACATGGACCTACGAGCAGTACTTC.

The chain is built from TRBV24-1 and TRBJ1-5; TRBD1 might be the D (5 bases). The CDR3 has 14 amino acids. V was clipped by 3 bases and J by 5 bases, with 10 bases between them. CDR1 is KGHDR, CDR2 SFDVKD, per germline. CDR3 protein: CATSDQGSYQPQHF. The CDR3, as DNA: TGTGCCACCAGTGATCAGGGAAGCTATCAGCCCCAGCATTTT.

This rearrangement joins TRBV6-5 to TRBJ2-7; no clear D gene. Per germline, CDR1 MNHEY and CDR2 SVGAGI. The length of the CDR3 is 13 residues. V lost 6 bases to trimming and J lost 0 bases, with 9 bases between them. The CDR3 DNA reads as TGTGCCAGCAGCCGCCTGAGCTCCTACGAGCAGTACTTC. It is translated as CASSRLSSYEQYF.

The chain couples TRBV5-1 to TRBJ2-1, with TRBD2 identical over 8 bases. With V trimmed by 8 bases and J by 2 bases, 6 bases remained unmatched. Germline V CDR1 and CDR2: SGHRS, YFSETQ. This CDR3 comprises 14 residues. DNA for the CDR3: TGCGCCAGTAGTCTCGGGGGGGCCTACAATGAGCAGTTCTTC. Amino acids: CASSLGGAYNEQFF.

The chain has TRBV3-1 (or the pseudogene TRBV3-2) and TRBJ2-1, with 7 bases lining up with TRBD2. Unmatched junction bases numbered 6, after V lost 2 bases and J lost 5 bases. Germline loops: CDR1 LGHDT, CDR2 YNNKEL (reference sequence). The CDR3 contains 15 residues. The CDR3 region is CASSQMGGSNNEQFF. The CDR3 DNA reads TGTGCCAGCAGCCAAATGGGCGGGAGCAACAATGAGCAGTTCTTC.

The rearrangement uses TRBV7-2 and TRBJ2-7, with D possibly matching TRBD2 (5 bases). V lost 2 bases and J lost 3, with 11 bases in between. Looked up from germline, CDR1 is SGHTA and CDR2 is FQGNSA. The CDR3 covers 14 residues. CDR3 sequence (DNA): TGTGCCAGCAGCTTAAGCCTAGCCAACTACGAGCAGTACTTC. Translating it yields CASSLSLANYEQYF.

V and J are TRBV6-2 or TRBV6-3 and TRBJ1-1; TRBD1 matches 8 bases. The V and J ends lost 4 bases and 1 base, in that order; junction bases with no gene match: 5. CDR3 length: 15 residues. Germline V gene lookup returns CDR1 MNHEY and CDR2 SVGEGT. CDR3 sequence: CASSSDDRGNTEAFF. As DNA, the CDR3 is TGTGCCAGCAGTTCCGATGACAGGGGGAACACTGAAGCTTTCTTT.

This rearrangement joins TRBV7-2 to TRBJ2-1, with 10 bases matching TRBD1. After removal of 5 bases from V and 4 bases from J, the junction contained 8 bases not matched to a gene. The CDR3 totals 16 residues. The V gene's germline CDR1 is SGHTA and CDR2 FQGNSA. As DNA, the CDR3 is TGTGCCAGCAGCCCTAGAACGGACAGGGGGTACAATGAGCAGTTCTTC. Its translation is CASSPRTDRGYNEQFF.

The CDR3 DNA reads as TGTGCCAGCAGCCTCGGACAGGGGATTTCCTACGAGCAGTACTTC. Amino acids: CASSLGQGISYEQYF. The chain has TRBV9 and TRBJ2-7; TRBD1 matches 9 bases. The CDR3 length is 15 residues. Germline CDR1 and CDR2: SGDLS and YYNGEE. The V segment lost 4 bases and the J segment 1 base; nucleotides outside the gene matches: 6.

This clone was seen only a few times. J is TRBJ2-1 and V is TRBV4-3; 8 positions agree with TRBD2. V gave up 0 bases and J gave up 8 bases; unmatched junction bases: 15. CDR1 and CDR2 (germline): LGHNA, YSLEER. The CDR3 consists of 18 residues. The CDR3 DNA reads as TGCGCCAGCAGCCAAGATTGGGTAGCGGGATCGGGTCGGGATGAGCAGTTCTTC. Protein product: CASSQDWVAGSGRDEQFF.

This rearrangement joins TRBV7-2 to TRBJ2-7; D possibly corresponds to TRBD2 (5 bases). This CDR3 spans 13 amino acids. CDR1 and CDR2 (germline): SGHTA, FQGNSA. Trimming took 0 bases from V and 5 from J, leaving 8 bases between them. CDR3 amino acids: CASSLAGANEQYF. For the CDR3, the DNA is TGTGCCAGCAGCTTAGCGGGAGCGAACGAGCAGTACTTC.

The chain has TRBV4-3 and TRBJ2-1; 11 bases are shared with TRBD2. From germline, CDR1 is LGHNA and CDR2 YSLEER. The CDR3 length is 18 residues. Trimming cost V 3 bases and J 0 bases; bases outside gene matches: 7. The CDR3 DNA follows: TGCGCCAGCAGCCATGGAACTAGCGGGAGTTACTCCTACAATGAGCAGTTCTTC. As protein: CASSHGTSGSYSYNEQFF.

This chain uses TRBV24-1 with TRBJ1-1; D not resolved. There are 11 residues in the CDR3. V lost 5 bases, J lost 5 bases, and 5 bases lay in between. Germline CDR1 KGHDR, CDR2 SFDVKD. CDR3 loop: CATSGGTEAFF. The CDR3 region has the DNA TGTGCCACCAGTGGAGGGACTGAAGCTTTCTTT.

The chain carries TRBV19 and TRBJ2-7; unclear D gene. Germline CDR1 is LNHDA and CDR2 is SQIVND (reference sequence). Trimming stripped 1 base from V and 6 bases from J, with 7 bases between. This CDR3 spans 12 amino acids. CDR3 residues: CASSIGRSEQYF. The CDR3 nucleotides are TGTGCCAGTAGTATAGGACGGAGCGAGCAGTACTTC.

The chain is built from TRBV7-2 and TRBJ2-2, with D hard to call. Per germline, CDR1 SGHTA and CDR2 FQGNSA. With 6 bases removed from V and 4 bases from J, the gap between germline ends came to 12 bases. This CDR3 is 14 amino acids long. The CDR3 DNA reads as TGTGCCAGCAGTTCTGCGCTTGGCACCGGGGAGCTGTTTTTT. Translated: CASSSALGTGELFF.

This clone was found once. J is TRBJ2-1 and V is TRBV20-1, with TRBD2 as a possible D gene (6 bases). Germline CDR1 is DFQATT and CDR2 is SNEGSKA (reference sequence). The CDR3 contains 13 residues. V lost 3 bases and J lost 7, with 13 bases in between. In DNA, the CDR3 is TGCAGTGCTAGTGTTAGCGGTATGAATGAGCAGTTCTTC. Translating gives CSASVSGMNEQFF.

This clone was detected only a few times. The DNA for the CDR3 is TGTGCCAGCAGCCAGGATAGCGGGACCTACGAGCAGTACTTC. This sequence encodes CASSQDSGTYEQYF. This sequence joins TRBV3-1 (or the pseudogene TRBV3-2) and TRBJ2-7; TRBD2 matches at 8 bases. Germline CDR1 reads LGHDT; CDR2 reads YNNKEL (reference sequence). Trimming removed 3 bases from V and 2 bases from J; junction bases left unmatched: 3. The CDR3 totals 14 residues.

The chain uses TRBV5-1 and TRBJ1-1; no definite D call. Germline V gene sequence: CDR1 SGHRS, CDR2 YFSETQ. The CDR3 contains 14 residues. The ends were cut back, 3 bases at V and 1 base at J, with 10 bases in the middle. CDR3 in DNA: TGCGCCAGCAGCTCGTACTCAAAGAACACTGAAGCTTTCTTT. This sequence encodes CASSSYSKNTEAFF. Drawing the rest from reference TRBV5-1 and TRBJ1-1, the complete variable domain is KAGVTQTPRYLIKTRGQQVTLSCSPISGHRSVSWYQQTPGQGLQFLFEYFSETQRNKGNFPGRFSGRQFSNSRSEMNVSTLELGDSALYLCASSSYSKNTEAFFGQGTRLTVV.

This chain uses TRBV7-2 with TRBJ2-5, with 15 bases matching TRBD2. The ends lost 4 bases at V and 9 bases at J; junction bases unmatched: 12. Per germline, CDR1 SGHTA and CDR2 FQGNSA. CDR3 length: 17 amino acids. The DNA of the CDR3 is TGTGCCAGCAGCTCCACAGGACTAGCGGGAGGGTTGATATCCCAGTACTTC. Translation gives CASSSTGLAGGLISQYF.